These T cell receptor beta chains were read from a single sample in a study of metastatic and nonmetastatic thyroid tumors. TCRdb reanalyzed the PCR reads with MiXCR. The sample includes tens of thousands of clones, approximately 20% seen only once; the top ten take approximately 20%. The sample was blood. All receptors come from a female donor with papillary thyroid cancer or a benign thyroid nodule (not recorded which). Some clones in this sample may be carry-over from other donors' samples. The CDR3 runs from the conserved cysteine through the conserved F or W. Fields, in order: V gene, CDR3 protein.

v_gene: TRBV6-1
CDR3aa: CASSEGTGWTQYF

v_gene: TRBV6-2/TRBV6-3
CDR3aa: CACSHGQNTEAFF

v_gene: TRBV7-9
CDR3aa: CASSPLVEAFF

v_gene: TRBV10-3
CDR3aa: CAISERWEAGTYEQYF

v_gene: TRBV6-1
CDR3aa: CASSPGQAPEQYF

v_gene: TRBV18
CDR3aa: CASSLPPAGRQQPQHF

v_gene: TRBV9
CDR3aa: CASSVEWSSNTEAFF

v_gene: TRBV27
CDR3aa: CASSTQGLASTDTQYF

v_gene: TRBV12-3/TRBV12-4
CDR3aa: CASSTSGGAEAFF

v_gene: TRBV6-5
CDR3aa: CASSYWNGANGYTF

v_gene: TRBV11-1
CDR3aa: CASSLGMLSKEQFF

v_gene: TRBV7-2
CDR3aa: CASSLVAASSYEQYF

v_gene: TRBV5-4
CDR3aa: CASRLAVAGGWTDTQYF

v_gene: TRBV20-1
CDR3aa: CSARISGDPYGYTF

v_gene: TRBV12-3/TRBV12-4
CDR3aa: CASSFGTSGRNEQFF

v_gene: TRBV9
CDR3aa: CASSAGLAGASYEQYF

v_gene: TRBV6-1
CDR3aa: CASRRQLTGETYEQYF

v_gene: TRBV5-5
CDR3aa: CASTQAYRVVTAEAFF

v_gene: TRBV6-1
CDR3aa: CASSSGMINQPQHF

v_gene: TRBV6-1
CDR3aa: CASSIGQGAEAFF

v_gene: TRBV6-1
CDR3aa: CASIAGTGYYNEQFF

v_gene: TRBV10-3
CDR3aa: CAISRQPNTEAFF

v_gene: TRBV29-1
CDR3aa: CSVEGLRGTGSYEQYF

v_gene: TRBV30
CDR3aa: CAWRDWRNTEAFF

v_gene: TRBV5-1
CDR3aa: CASSSGTGEQYF

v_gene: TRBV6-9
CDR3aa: CASSFRQNSPLHF

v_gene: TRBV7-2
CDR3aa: CASSSTQGEWTGELFF

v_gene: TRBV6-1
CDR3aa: CASSDRDRGRETQYF

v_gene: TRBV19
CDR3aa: CASSIKGVTEAFF